The following is a TCR beta chain sequence with its context. This CDR3 region has 16 residues. Germline V lookup: CDR1 SGHVS, CDR2 FQNEAQ. V shed 2 bases and J 7 bases; nucleotides not matched to a gene: 7. Original processing methods: Amplified reference gene primers provided the basis for estimating nucleated cell counts. Generated by immunoSEQ multiplex PCR, the TCRdb table keeps only in-frame clones and is missing some. V, J and clone size reflect that table, while D and trimming were determined from the DNA. The table has about 280,000 clones, nearly 90% seen once. The data were taken from a study of blood T cell repertoires in COVID-19. Study-wide context: PBMCs, B-cell-depleted T cells, or T cells were the source of the cDNA or gDNA that made up the material.

The sample comprised PBMCs or T cells enriched from blood (not recorded which). This sequence originates from a woman aged 18-29 years with acute COVID-19. V usage is TRBV7-8 and J usage is TRBJ1-5, with TRBD1 matching 11 bases. The CDR3 reads CASSLKGRTGGQPQHF. As DNA, the CDR3 is TGTGCCAGCAGCTTAAAGGGGAGGACAGGGGGCCAGCCCCAGCATTTT.